This is a list of T cell receptor beta chains from one sample in a study of beta chain features in type 1 diabetes. TCRdb's copy holds only in-frame clones and misses some; the assay was immunoSEQ multiplex PCR. The sample lists 300,000 to 450,000 clones, roughly 13% occurring once. Sequenced input: naive CD4+ T cells from blood. These receptors were collected from a woman between 18 and 30 years old with type 1 diabetes. CDR3s include the opening cysteine and the closing phenylalanine or tryptophan. Each record gives: V gene, CDR3 protein.

V: TRBV7-2; CDR3: CASSSLGGTSPYEQYF
V: TRBV30; CDR3: CAWSSGGTSYEQYF
V: TRBV18; CDR3: CASSPPASRMYGYTF
V: TRBV5-6; CDR3: CASSDLQYYEQYF
V: TRBV7-9; CDR3: CASSQPGLASEQFF
V: TRBV30; CDR3: CAWSGSGVRREQFF
V: TRBV13; CDR3: CASSATGTVSSPLHF
V: TRBV5-4; CDR3: CASSRMGLTSQETQYF
V: TRBV2; CDR3: CASSVGTSQETQYF
V: TRBV10-3; CDR3: CAISQGDQPQHF
V: TRBV7-2; CDR3: CASSLAFQGSGYTF
V: TRBV28; CDR3: CASGPPSGENSDTQYF
V: TRBV6-5; CDR3: CASSRSSYNEQFF
V: TRBV19; CDR3: CATQRDSLAKNIQYF
V: TRBV7-9; CDR3: CASSLGLQETQYF
V: TRBV4-3; CDR3: CASSQDVGNRGKAFF
V: TRBV14; CDR3: CASSQDPVYEQYF